The next 4 T cell receptor beta chains were all read from a single sample in a study of blood T cell repertoires in COVID-19. Libraries were prepared by immunoSEQ multiplex PCR; TCRdb keeps only in-frame clonotypes and omits some of them. The top ten clones hold roughly 2% of a sample with 150,000 to 200,000 clones, roughly 93% of them seen once. Sequencing used peripheral blood. Receptors were obtained from a man between 18 and 29 years old with acute or convalescent COVID-19.

V and J are TRBV6-5 and TRBJ2-4; possible D gene TRBD2, 7 bases. V was clipped by 2 bases and J by 4 bases, with 12 bases between them. Germline V gene data show CDR1 as MNHEY and CDR2 as SVGAGI. This CDR3 region has 15 residues. The CDR3 DNA reads as TGTGCCAGCAGTTACGCGGGGGCTCAGAAAAACATTCAGTACTTC. Translation gives CASSYAGAQKNIQYF.

The V and J genes are TRBV9 and TRBJ2-1, with D maybe TRBD2 (6 bases). Germline V lookup: CDR1 SGDLS, CDR2 YYNGEE. The CDR3 spans 15 residues. Trimming took 4 bases from V and 6 from J, leaving 17 bases between them. This CDR3 reads CASSSPGGSFNEQFF. The CDR3 nucleotides read TGTGCCAGCAGCTCACCTGGGGGGAGTTTCAATGAGCAGTTCTTC.

This clone was detected a few times. The V gene is TRBV20-1, the J gene TRBJ1-2; TRBD1 might be the D (6 bases). V dropped 3 bases and J dropped 4 bases, with 15 bases sitting between them. The CDR3 runs 14 residues. Germline CDR1 is DFQATT and CDR2 is SNEGSKA (reference sequence). The CDR3 spells CSASSQGRFYGYTF. The CDR3 nucleotides are TGCAGTGCTAGTTCGCAGGGGAGATTCTATGGCTACACCTTC.

This chain joins TRBV4-1 and TRBJ1-1; D gene ambiguous. Trimming took 0 bases from V and 11 from J, leaving 13 bases between them. Germline V CDR1 and CDR2: MGHRA, YSYEKL. The CDR3 totals 13 residues. The CDR3 nucleotides are TGCGCCAGCAGCCAAGAATCCCTAGCCTTGGCTTTCTTT. Translated: CASSQESLALAFF.